The rows below give T cell receptor beta chains drawn from one sample of a study of control samples from healthy donors and cancer patients. Profiled with immunoSEQ multiplex PCR; TCRdb holds only in-frame clones, not every one. The sample yields some 410,000 clones, approximately 92% seen once. The sequencing input was PBMCs. The receptors here all came from a man aged 40-50 years with head and neck cancer. Both conserved end residues are part of each CDR3. The order of the fields is D gene, V gene, clone size, J gene, CDR3 DNA, CDR3 protein. The D gene is left open where the match is weak. Clone size is not always given. Where it is, it says once, few, many or a class for expanded clones.

TRBD1	TRBV7-2	-	TRBJ2-1	TGTGCCAGCAGCTATGGGACAGGCCTGTTTAGCTCCTACAATGAGCAGTTCTTC	CASSYGTGLFSSYNEQFF
-	TRBV29-1	-	TRBJ1-1	TGCAGCGTTTACAGGGCGGGCACTGAAGCTTTCTTT	CSVYRAGTEAFF
-	TRBV21-1	-	TRBJ2-3	TGTGCCAGCAGCAAACCCCCAAAGCGGGGTGGTCCAGATACGCAGTATTTT	CASSKPPKRGGPDTQYF
-	TRBV4-3	-	TRBJ1-1	TGCGCCAGCAGCCAAGATCGACAGCCTCCCCGGGAAGCTTTCTTT	CASSQDRQPPREAFF
-	TRBV7-9	-	TRBJ2-3	TGTGCCAGCAGCTTAGGCGACCAGGGAGATACGCAGTATTTT	CASSLGDQGDTQYF
TRBD1	TRBV10-1	-	TRBJ2-1	TGCGCCAGCAGTGAGAGGGACAGCCGAAACTACAATGAGCAGTTCTTC	CASSERDSRNYNEQFF
TRBD2	TRBV18	-	TRBJ2-7	TGTGCCAGCTCACCATCGGGGGGCTCCTACGAGCAGTACTTC	CASSPSGGSYEQYF
-	TRBV11-2	few	TRBJ2-5	TGTGCCAGCAGCTTAGTCTCAGGGGGGGCGGGCCAACACTTC	CASSLVSGGAGQHF
-	TRBV19	-	TRBJ1-1	TGTGCCAGTAGTATAGGAGGGAATGAAGCTTTCTTT	CASSIGGNEAFF
-	TRBV5-1	-	TRBJ1-1	TGCGCCAGCAGCTTGTCAGAGAACACTGAAGCTTTCTTT	CASSLSENTEAFF
TRBD1	TRBV6-5	-	TRBJ1-5	TGTGCCAGCAGTTTGGGACAGGGGGCCGGTCAGCCCCAGCATTTT	CASSLGQGAGQPQHF
-	TRBV7-3	-	TRBJ2-1	TGTGCCAGCAGCTTAACGGGGGCCGATGAGCAGTTCTTC	CASSLTGADEQFF
TRBD1	TRBV19	-	TRBJ1-5	TGTGCCAGTAGTGGGACAGGAAGCAATCAGCCCCAGCATTTT	CASSGTGSNQPQHF
TRBD2	TRBV9	-	TRBJ2-3	TGTGCCAGCAGCGGGGGACTAGCGGATACGCAGTATTTT	CASSGGLADTQYF
TRBD1	TRBV14	-	TRBJ2-7	TGTGCCAGCAGCCAACGACCGGACAGGGGGCCCAACGAGCAGTACTTC	CASSQRPDRGPNEQYF
TRBD1	TRBV5-6	-	TRBJ2-2	TGTGCCAGCAGCCCGTCCCGGGACAGGGGCCGGACCGGGGAGCTGTTTTTT	CASSPSRDRGRTGELFF
-	TRBV19	-	TRBJ2-7	TGTGCCAGTAGTATCAGTAGCGTGAACGAGCAGTACTTC	CASSISSVNEQYF
-	TRBV4-3	-	TRBJ1-4	TGCGCCAGCAGCCAAGGTTCAGGGGTGGACGAAAAACTGTTTTTT	CASSQGSGVDEKLFF
TRBD1	TRBV29-1	-	TRBJ2-1	TGCAGCGTTGCTGACAGGGTCGGAGAGCAGTTCTTC	CSVADRVGEQFF
TRBD1	TRBV30	-	TRBJ1-4	TGTGCCTGGAGTTACGGCGGGACAGGGAGTGAAAAACTGTTTTTT	CAWSYGGTGSEKLFF
TRBD1	TRBV11-3	-	TRBJ1-2	TGTGCCAGCAGCCAGACCCAGGGGGCCTATGGCTACACCTTC	CASSQTQGAYGYTF
TRBD1	TRBV11-2	-	TRBJ2-7	TGTGCCAGCAGCGCAGGGACAGGGGGGCCCTACGAGCAGTACTTC	CASSAGTGGPYEQYF
-	TRBV6-4	-	TRBJ2-5	TGTGCCAGCAGTATCGAAGGGGGGGAGACCCAGTACTTC	CASSIEGGETQYF
-	TRBV4-3	-	TRBJ1-1	TGCGCCAGCAGCCAAAATCGTACAGCTGAAGCTTTCTTT	CASSQNRTAEAFF
-	TRBV5-1	few	TRBJ2-7	TGCGCCAGCAGCTTGTCGGTGCCAGCCTACGAGCAGTACTTC	CASSLSVPAYEQYF
TRBD1	TRBV15	-	TRBJ1-2	TGTGCCACCAGCGAGGACAGGGAGCTTTATGGCTACACCTTC	CATSEDRELYGYTF
TRBD2	TRBV4-1	-	TRBJ2-5	TGCGCCAGCAGCCTCGATCGGACTAGCGGTCAAGAGACCCAGTACTTC	CASSLDRTSGQETQYF
TRBD1	TRBV6-6	once	TRBJ1-2	TGTGCCAGCAGGCAGGGGGCGCTTGGCTACACCTTC	CASRQGALGYTF
-	TRBV5-5	once	TRBJ2-5	TGTGCCAGCAGCATCCAAGAGACCCAGTACTTC	CASSIQETQYF
TRBD1	TRBV7-9	-	TRBJ1-2	TGTGCCAGCAGCTTCACCACCAAAGGACAGGTTACTAACTATGGCTACACCTTC	CASSFTTKGQVTNYGYTF
-	TRBV9	-	TRBJ2-7	TGTGCCAGCAGCGTAGATTGGCGGAGCTACGAGCAGTACTTC	CASSVDWRSYEQYF
-	TRBV7-8	-	TRBJ1-1	TGTGCCAGCAGCTTTAGGGAATCAAACACTGAAGCTTTCTTT	CASSFRESNTEAFF
TRBD2	TRBV10-2	-	TRBJ2-1	TGCGCCAGCAGTTTCGCTTGGGGGGGTGAGCAGTTCTTC	CASSFAWGGEQFF
-	TRBV6-5	-	TRBJ2-5	TGTGCCAGCAGTCAACAGGGTAGGGGCCAAGAGACCCAGTACTTC	CASSQQGRGQETQYF
-	TRBV6-5	-	TRBJ1-2	TGTGCCAGCAGAATTTCCGGGACGGATTATGGCTACACCTTC	CASRISGTDYGYTF
-	TRBV28	-	TRBJ2-7	TGTGCCAGCAGTCCTAGCTCCTACGAGCAGTACTTC	CASSPSSYEQYF
-	TRBV29-1	-	TRBJ2-1	TGCAGCGTGACTAGCAATGAGCAGTTCTTC	CSVTSNEQFF
-	TRBV6-1	-	TRBJ1-4	TGTGCCAGCAGTGAAGGTTCCTCAGGGTTAACTAATGAAAAACTGTTTTTT	CASSEGSSGLTNEKLFF
-	TRBV19	-	TRBJ2-7	TGTGCCAGTAGTAATCCAGGGGGGCCACCCTACGAGCAGTACTTC	CASSNPGGPPYEQYF
-	TRBV6-5	once	TRBJ2-2	TGTGCCAGCCAGGAACAGGGGGGGGTCGGGGAGCTGTTTTTT	CASQEQGGVGELFF
TRBD1	TRBV6-2/TRBV6-3	-	TRBJ1-3	TGTGCCAGCAGTACGACAGGGAAGGAAAACACCATATATTTT	CASSTTGKENTIYF
-	TRBV18	-	TRBJ1-6	TGTGCCAGCTCACCGGAAGACAGCACACCCCTCCACTTT	CASSPEDSTPLHF
-	TRBV19	-	TRBJ2-5	TGTGCCAGTAGTATAGGAGGAACCCTGCTGGACCAGTACTTC	CASSIGGTLLDQYF
TRBD1	TRBV5-1	-	TRBJ1-4	TGCGCCAGCAGCCGGGACAGGGGGCGCAATGAAAAACTGTTTTTT	CASSRDRGRNEKLFF
TRBD2	TRBV3-1/TRBV3-2	-	TRBJ2-1	TGTGCCAGCAGCCAGGATCTAGCGGGAGACGGCAATGAGCAGTTCTTC	CASSQDLAGDGNEQFF
TRBD1	TRBV28	-	TRBJ1-1	TGTGCCAGCAGTTTCAACTACGGACAGGGAAACACTGAAGCTTTCTTT	CASSFNYGQGNTEAFF
TRBD1	TRBV3-1/TRBV3-2	once	TRBJ1-1	TGTGCCAGCAGCCCCCGGGACAGGGTTTACGTGAACACTGAAGCTTTCTTT	CASSPRDRVYVNTEAFF
TRBD1	TRBV25-1	-	TRBJ1-2	TGTGCCAGCAGTGATTCGGACAGGGCGGGTGGCTACACCTTC	CASSDSDRAGGYTF
-	TRBV29-1	-	TRBJ2-5	TGCAGCGTTGAATCAGCCCAAGGGACCCAGTACTTC	CSVESAQGTQYF
TRBD1	TRBV4-1	-	TRBJ1-2	TGCGCCAGCAGCCAAGAACGACAGGGCCATGGCTACACCTTC	CASSQERQGHGYTF
TRBD1	TRBV30	-	TRBJ2-7	TGTGCCTGGAGTTACCGGGACAGGGATTTTGTGGAGCAGTACTTC	CAWSYRDRDFVEQYF
-	TRBV4-3	few	TRBJ2-7	TGCGCCAGCAGCCCCCACGGGCAGGCCTCCCCCTACGAGCAGTACTTC	CASSPHGQASPYEQYF